This TCR beta chain stems from a study of T cells after yellow fever vaccination (dated by TCRdb to the late 2010s). General notes on the study: The SMART-Seq v4 Ultra Low Input RNA kit was used to prepare libraries from fractions with low cell numbers. Bulk TCR alpha and beta repertoires were sequenced longitudinally to track T-cell clones before and after primary and booster YFV17D yellow fever vaccination. Blood was collected at multiple timepoints before and after primary and secondary immunization, and bulk PBMC replicates and cell subsets were isolated. Two healthy male donors, one aged 18 to 30 and one aged 30 to 40 years, were included in the cohort. Broader findings and caveats from the paper: Compared with the primary T-cell response, the secondary T-cell response was faster but weaker, reaching its peak on day 5 rather than on day 15. A small share of clonotypes was detected in both CD4 and CD8 compartments, with the overlap likely arising from convergent recombination. Computational filtering was required because FACS-sorted repertoires could contain abundant contaminating clonotypes from the bulk population. Most clones expanded after primary vaccination (96% of CD4 and approximately 90% of CD8) were re-detected after the booster, suggesting that broad memory maintenance occurred. Because only a couple of donors were included in the study, the extent to which the findings can be generalized is limited.

Regarding this clonotype: There is no known antigen for this receptor. Base qualities are not recorded, but no much larger clone differs from it by a single base.

The label giving this sample's treatment or condition can be read as: live attenuated yellow fever vaccine strain. Two biological replicates of bulk PBMCs were collected at each blood-draw timepoint. A standard Ficoll-Paque protocol was used to isolate PBMCs from peripheral blood. TriZol was used to extract RNA from bulk PBMCs, CD4 and CD8 fractions, and dextramer-positive and dextramer-negative fractions. The run used an Illumina NovaSeq 6000. Synthesis of TCR cDNA relied on 5'RACE template switching, a step that introduced a universal primer site along with unique molecular identifiers. Priming of cDNA synthesis was performed from both the TCR alpha and TCR beta constant segments. Two PCR steps were used to amplify libraries, with sample barcodes and sequencing adapters being added in the second step. Sequencing of libraries was performed on Illumina HiSeq 2500 (2x100 bp) or NovaSeq (2x150 bp). The study's processing was this. MIGEC was used to demultiplex reads and collapse the reads into UMI consensus sequences, and MiXCR was used for V(D)J alignment. Vaccine-responding clonotypes were identified with edgeR using replicate PBMC samples, with FDR below 0.01 and a log2 fold change above 5 up to day 15 being required. Each bulk clonotype was labeled CD4 or CD8 based on which sequenced repertoire, CD4 or CD8, contained the clonotype at higher abundance. Using fastp at Q25 and MiXCR, TCRdb reprocessed the public reads and kept productive beta chains. Each entry is one CDR3 protein sequence, shown with its most common DNA and genes. TCRdb assigned the V and J calls; the authors' analysis was not used. For this sample the table gives more than 300,000 distinct CDR3 sequences, of which around 4.5% were detected only once. Around 19% of the sample comes from the top ten.

V is reduced by 3 bases and J by 5 bases, leaving a spacing of 19 bases between them. The CDR3, from cysteine to phenylalanine, totals 16 residues. Here the CDR3 DNA is all that survives: 48 bases in frame from base 1. The CDR1 and CDR2 encoded by the germline V gene are KGHSH and LQKENI. Recombination joined TRBV18 with TRBJ1-1; no D gene is confidently identified. The sequenced sample was PBMCs, obtained 15 days after the yellow fever booster vaccination. The sequence was obtained from a man aged 18 to 30 who received the YFV17D yellow fever vaccine. The CDR3 region has the sequence CASSPDSQRVGTEAFF. In nucleotides, the sequence is TGTGCCAGCTCACCGGACTCCCAAAGAGTGGGGACTGAAGCTTTCTTT.